This T cell receptor beta chain was captured in a study of T cell responses to AZD1222 COVID-19 vaccine. Notes on this clone: Its antigen is still unknown.

The ends were cut back, 1 base at V and 6 bases at J, with 13 bases in the middle. The CDR3 contains 14 residues. The germline V gene encodes CDR1 LGHDT and CDR2 YNNKEL (reference sequence). The study's findings and limits: At study baseline, merely several AZD1222 recipients were seropositive. Among spike-specific TCRs, nearly half reportedly target unmutated variant regions. Vaccine-related CD4 TCRs covered spike, predominating at 160-218 and 743-854.

It was second doses at about 4 or about 12 weeks that were pooled. Measured with immunoSEQ multiplex PCR; TCRdb has only the in-frame clones, and not every one. The sample consists of about 150,000 clones, approximately 91% of them appearing once. The sample consisted of peripheral blood, taken 28 days after the second AZD1222 dose. The clonotype was recovered from an adult who received the AZD1222 COVID-19 vaccine. The chain carries TRBV3-1 (or the pseudogene TRBV3-2) and TRBJ2-7; D is uncertain. The CDR3, as DNA: TGTGCCAGCAGCCAAGCTTTTTTCGGGCGCGAGCAGTACTTC. Its protein is CASSQAFFGREQYF.